Sequencing of this T cell receptor beta chain was carried out in a study of blood T cell repertoires in COVID-19 (dated by TCRdb to 2020 to 2022). Study-wide context: Collaborator samples came from the United States, Italy and Spain and covered acute and convalescent phases of COVID-19. The repertoires were made available in a free public database intended to serve as a resource for research on the immune response to SARS-CoV-2. The samples were drawn from two sources: the first 160 participants of the ongoing ImmuneRACE study, and over 950 subjects contributed by 6 global collaborators. The material from the prospective study consisted of cDNA or gDNA derived from T cells, B-cell-depleted T cells, or PBMCs. The dataset comprised deeply sampled blood TCRbeta repertoires from subjects exposed to, actively infected with, or recovered from COVID-19. A de-identified subject ID, COVID-19 status, age in years and sex were almost always included in the sample metadata. Where available, HLA class I and class II types were obtained from metadata supplied by the sample provider rather than from assay-based typing. The investigation overall reported the following: How much clinical and demographic metadata was included differed by source and by participant, and the metadata was provided uncurated.

In regard to this clone: No cognate antigen has been identified for it. No base quality information exists; no much larger clone differs at one position.

Whole blood was collected in K2EDTA tubes by collaborating institutions according to the institutions' own protocols. For TCRbeta analysis, collaborators shipped samples as frozen whole blood, isolated PBMCs, or DNA extracted from either of those sample types. TCRbeta CDR3 regions were amplified from genomic DNA using the immunoSEQ Assay, a bias-controlled multiplex PCR. The original methods were these. The number of nucleated cells in each sample was estimated by amplification of reference gene primers within the assay. To quantify the absolute abundance of each unique TCRbeta CDR3 rearrangement, sequence reads were collapsed and filtered. For each sample, productive Simpson clonality was calculated as the square root of Simpson's diversity index over productive rearrangements. TCRdb retrieved this table from immuneACCESS and kept in-frame rearrangements only. Not all clones are present; in checked studies, unresolved V genes account for under half, and no reason is known for the remainder. V and J calls and clone size are as listed in that table; D and trimming were resolved from the DNA. The sample profile shows 40,000 to 45,000 clones; roughly 88% of them were found once. The top ten constitute roughly 7.6% of the sample.

The sequence was collected from a man aged 55 to 70 with active COVID-19. Sequenced input: peripheral blood.

The DNA sequence follows: TGTGCCAGCAGCTCGCTAGCGGGAGGGACCTATGAGCAGTTCTTC. This gives the protein CASSSLAGGTYEQFF. The chain is made from TRBV11-2 and TRBJ2-1; 12 junctional bases match TRBD2. Including cysteine and phenylalanine, the CDR3 has 15 amino acids. Here the CDR3 DNA is all that survives: 45 bases in frame from base 1. Trimmed from V: 4 bases; trimmed from J: 8 bases; junction bases lacking a gene match: 6. As encoded in the germline V gene, CDR1 is SGHAT while CDR2 is FQNNGV.